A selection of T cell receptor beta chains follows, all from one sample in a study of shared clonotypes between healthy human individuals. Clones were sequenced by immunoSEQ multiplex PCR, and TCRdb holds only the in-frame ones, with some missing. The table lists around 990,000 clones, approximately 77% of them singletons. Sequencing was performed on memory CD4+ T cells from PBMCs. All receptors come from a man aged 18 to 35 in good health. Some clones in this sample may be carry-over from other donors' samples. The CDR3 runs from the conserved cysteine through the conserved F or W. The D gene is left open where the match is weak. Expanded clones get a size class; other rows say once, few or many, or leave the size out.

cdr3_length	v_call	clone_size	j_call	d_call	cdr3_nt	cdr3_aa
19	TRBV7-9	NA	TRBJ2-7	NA	TGTGCCAGCAGCTTACCTCTATTAAAAGGCCAGGGTGGGACCTACGAGCAGTACTTC	CASSLPLLKGQGGTYEQYF
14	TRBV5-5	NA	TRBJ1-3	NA	TGTGCCAGCAGCTTTGGCAGATACGAAAACACCATATATTTT	CASSFGRYENTIYF
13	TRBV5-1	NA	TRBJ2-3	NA	TGCGCCAGCAGCTTGGATGGTGGGACGGGGCAGTATTTT	CASSLDGGTGQYF
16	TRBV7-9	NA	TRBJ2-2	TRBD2	TGTGCCAGCAGCCGATTAGCGGGAGCGGGCACCGGGGAGCTGTTTTTT	CASSRLAGAGTGELFF
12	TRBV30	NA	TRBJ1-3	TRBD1	TGTGCCTGGAGCAGGGGGCTAAACACCATATATTTT	CAWSRGLNTIYF
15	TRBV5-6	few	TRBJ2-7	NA	TGTGCCAGCAGCCTCTTCCGGGGTCAATCCTACGAGCAGTACTTC	CASSLFRGQSYEQYF
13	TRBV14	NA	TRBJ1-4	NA	TGTGCCAGCAGCCGCGGCGGCCCGGAAAAACTGTTTTTT	CASSRGGPEKLFF
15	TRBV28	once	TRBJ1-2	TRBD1	TGTGCCAGCAGTTTACCGGGACAGGGAAACTATGGCTACACCTTC	CASSLPGQGNYGYTF
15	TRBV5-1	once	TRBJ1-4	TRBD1	TGCGCCAGCAGCCCCCAGGGGGGAAATAATGAAAAACTGTTTTTT	CASSPQGGNNEKLFF
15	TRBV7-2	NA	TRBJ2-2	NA	TGTGCCAGCAGCCAAGGCTTAGTGGTAACCGGGGAGCTGTTTTTT	CASSQGLVVTGELFF
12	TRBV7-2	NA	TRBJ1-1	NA	TGTGCCACCCCGATGAGGGTTTCTGGGGCTTTCTTT	CATPMRVSGAFF
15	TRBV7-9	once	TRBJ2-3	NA	TGTGCCAGCAGCTTGGTGCCCCACAGCACAGATACGCAGTATTTT	CASSLVPHSTDTQYF
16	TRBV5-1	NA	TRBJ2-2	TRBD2	TGCGCCAGCAGCAGGCTAGCGGGAGAGAGCGCCGGGGAGCTGTTTTTT	CASSRLAGESAGELFF
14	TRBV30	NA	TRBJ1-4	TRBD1	TGTGCCTGGAGTCAGGGCAGGGGGAGCGAAAAACTGTTTTTT	CAWSQGRGSEKLFF
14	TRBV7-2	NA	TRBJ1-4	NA	TGTGCCAGCAGCTTAAATAGGGTGGGTGAAAAACTGTTTTTT	CASSLNRVGEKLFF
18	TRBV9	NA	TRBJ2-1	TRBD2	TGTGCCAGCAGCCCTAAACCCTCTGGGACTAGCGGGAGCTATGAGCAGTTCTTC	CASSPKPSGTSGSYEQFF
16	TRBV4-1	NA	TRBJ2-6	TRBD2	TGCGCCAGCGGAAGGCGGGAGCGTTCTGGGGCCAACGTCCTGACTTTC	CASGRRERSGANVLTF
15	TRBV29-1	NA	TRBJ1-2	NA	TGCAGCGTGACTCGTCGAACAGGACCGCTAACGGGCTACACCTTC	CSVTRRTGPLTGYTF
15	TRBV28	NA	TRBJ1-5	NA	TGTGCCAGCAGTTTACGTTCAGGGGCCGGTCAGCCCCAGCATTTT	CASSLRSGAGQPQHF
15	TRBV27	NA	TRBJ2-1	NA	TGTGCCAGCAGTTCCCGCCCGGTCTCCTACAATGAGCAGTTCTTC	CASSSRPVSYNEQFF
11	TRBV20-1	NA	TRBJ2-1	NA	TGCAGTGCTAGAACGGTTGGGGAGCAGTTCTTC	CSARTVGEQFF
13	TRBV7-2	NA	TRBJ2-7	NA	TGTGCCAGCAGCTTAGCGCGGATCGGGGAGCAGTACTTC	CASSLARIGEQYF
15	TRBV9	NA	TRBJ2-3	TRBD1	TGTGCCAGCAGCGTAACAGGGGCTCAGACAGATACGCAGTATTTT	CASSVTGAQTDTQYF
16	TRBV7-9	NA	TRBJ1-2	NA	TGTGCCAGCAGCTTAGGGATCGGCGGAGAGAACTATGGCTACACCTTC	CASSLGIGGENYGYTF
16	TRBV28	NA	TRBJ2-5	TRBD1	TGTGCCAGCAGTTTAAGGACAGGCAGGTACCAAGAGACCCAGTACTTC	CASSLRTGRYQETQYF
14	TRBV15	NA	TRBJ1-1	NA	TGTGCCACCAGCAGAGGAACGCGCAACACTGAAGCTTTCTTT	CATSRGTRNTEAFF
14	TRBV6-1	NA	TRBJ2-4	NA	TGTGCCAGCAGACCCACAGGGACGAGGGACATTCAGTACTTC	CASRPTGTRDIQYF
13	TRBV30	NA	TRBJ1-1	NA	TGTGCCTGGAGTGAGGACTCGGGCACTGAAGCTTTCTTT	CAWSEDSGTEAFF
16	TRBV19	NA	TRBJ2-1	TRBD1	TGTGCCAGTCGGGACAGCCCGGGAACCGACGACAATGAGCAGTTCTTC	CASRDSPGTDDNEQFF
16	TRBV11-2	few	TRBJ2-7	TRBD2	TGTGCCAGCAGCTTAGGGGCTAGCGGGATTGGCTACGAGCAGTACTTC	CASSLGASGIGYEQYF
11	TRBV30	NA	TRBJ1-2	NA	TGTGCCTGGAGTGGTGGAAATGGCTACACCTTC	CAWSGGNGYTF
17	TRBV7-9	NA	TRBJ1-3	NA	TGTGCCAGCAGTCATAACTGGGACCGGAGCTCTGGAAACACCATATATTTT	CASSHNWDRSSGNTIYF
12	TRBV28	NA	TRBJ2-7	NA	TGTGCCAGCAGACCCCCTGGGGGCGGGCAGTACTTC	CASRPPGGGQYF
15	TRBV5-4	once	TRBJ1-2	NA	TGTGCCAGCAGCTTGGCAGGGGCCCCTGACTATGGCTACACCTTC	CASSLAGAPDYGYTF
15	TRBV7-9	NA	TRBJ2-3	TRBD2	TGTGCCAGCAGCCTGGGACTAGCGGTCACAGATACGCAGTATTTT	CASSLGLAVTDTQYF
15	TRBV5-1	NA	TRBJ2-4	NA	TGCGCCAGCAGCGACGGATCGGGGACTGTAAACATTCAGTACTTC	CASSDGSGTVNIQYF
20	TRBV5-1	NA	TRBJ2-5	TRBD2	TGCGCCAGCAGCTTAGCCGGGACTAGCGGGAGCTCGGGCCTGCAGGCGACCCAGTACTTC	CASSLAGTSGSSGLQATQYF
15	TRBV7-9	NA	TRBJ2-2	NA	TGTGCCAGCAGCTCGGACAGAGGGGGAACCGGGGAGCTGTTTTTT	CASSSDRGGTGELFF
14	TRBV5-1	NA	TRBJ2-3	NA	TGCGCCAGCAGCTTGGCCCAGATTGTGGATACGCAGTATTTT	CASSLAQIVDTQYF
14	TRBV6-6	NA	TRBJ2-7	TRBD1	TGTGCCAGCAGCCCGGGACAGGGCTCCTACGAGCAGTACTTC	CASSPGQGSYEQYF
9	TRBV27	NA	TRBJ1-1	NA	TGTGCCAGACCAGACGAAGCTTTCTTT	CARPDEAFF
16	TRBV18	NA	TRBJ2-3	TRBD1	TGTGCCAGCTCACCACCGGGACAGCTGCCCACATATACGCAGTATTTT	CASSPPGQLPTYTQYF
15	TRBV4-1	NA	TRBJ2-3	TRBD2	TGCGCCAGCAGCCAAGAGGCTAGCGGGACAGATACGCAGTACTTT	CASSQEASGTDTQYF